The 31 T cell receptor beta chains presented below share a single source sample, sequenced in a study of CXCR3-negative and CXCR3-positive naive CD8 T cells. Antigens of these TCRs are unknown. Findings and limits, study-wide: CXCR3-positive naive cells carried more hydrophobic TRB CDR3s than CXCR3-negative ones.

cDNA libraries for TRB were generated by 5' RACE incorporating UMI labels. TCRdb reprocessed the 5' RACE reads, with one entry per CDR3 protein and no DNA. Here the sample table reports some 140,000 distinct CDR3 sequences. The sequencing input was naive CXCR3+ CD8+ T cells from blood. Specified subset: CD45RO-CCR7+CD27+CD95- naive CD8+ T cells expressing CXCR3 (TNR3+). The receptors were sampled from a human donor in good health. Some clones in this sample may be carry-over from other donors' samples.

The rearrangement joins TRBV4-3 to TRBJ1-6. This CDR3 region has 15 residues. In germline, CDR1 is LGHNA, CDR2 YSLEER. This CDR3 is CASSQEDPYNSPLHF.

The gene calls are TRBV20-1 and TRBJ2-3; no DNA is available, so the TRBD2 call from TCRdb remains unchecked. CDR1 is DFQATT, CDR2 SNEGSKA, per germline (reference sequence). The CDR3 runs to 17 residues. The CDR3 region is CSAARLAGVIRTDTQYF.

The chain recombines TRBV2 with TRBJ2-3; TCRdb's D gene call, TRBD2, goes unchecked for lack of DNA. Germline V lookup: CDR1 SNHLY, CDR2 FYNNEI. The CDR3 is made up of 12 amino acids. The CDR3 region is CASSESGPTQYF.

The rearrangement links TRBV7-8 to TRBJ2-7. The V gene's germline CDR1 is SGHVS and CDR2 FQNEAQ. This CDR3 has 15 residues. CDR3: CASSLEQGFIDEQYF.

The rearrangement links TRBV25-1 to TRBJ2-2. The CDR3 runs 15 residues. Germline V lookup: CDR1 MGHDK, CDR2 SYGVNS. The CDR3 spells CASSRGRANTGELFF.

The CDR3 is CASSFLTGSPFSGNTIYF. The chain links TRBV7-6 to TRBJ1-3; checking the TCRdb D call of TRBD1 is not possible without DNA. CDR1 and CDR2 (germline): SGHVS, FNYEAQ. The CDR3 has 18 residues.

This chain connects TRBV11-2 to TRBJ1-5. The CDR3 spans 14 residues. The germline gives CDR1 SGHAT, CDR2 FQNNGV. CDR3 region: CASSLGRINQPQHF.

The rearrangement joins TRBV7-6 to TRBJ2-3; no DNA is available, so the TRBD2 call from TCRdb remains unchecked. The CDR3 extends over 16 amino acids. The germline V gene encodes CDR1 SGHVS and CDR2 FNYEAQ. This CDR3 is CASSPLLAGGADTQYF.

The chain recombines TRBV28 with TRBJ2-5; TCRdb lists TRBD2, though no DNA is available to test this call. The CDR3 is 16 residues long. Germline V lookup: CDR1 MDHEN, CDR2 SYDVKM. The CDR3 here is CASSPQPGGLQETQYF.

The V call is TRBV29-1, the J call TRBJ2-2. The CDR3 consists of 13 residues. CDR1 SQVTM and CDR2 ANQGSEA come from the germline V gene. The CDR3 region is CSVEVSNTGELFF.

This chain links TRBV12-3 or TRBV12-4 with TRBJ1-1; there is no DNA to check the TCRdb D call of TRBD1. The CDR3 sequence is 14 residues long. The chain's CDR3 is CASSPPDRETEAFF.

V gene TRBV4-1 combines with J gene TRBJ2-7. The CDR3 is made up of 15 amino acids. CDR1 is MGHRA, CDR2 YSYEKL, per germline. The CDR3 spells CASSQGQGSPYEQYF.

The CDR3 reads CASSLTGTSGETQYF. The J gene is TRBJ2-5, the V gene TRBV7-2; TCRdb reports TRBD2, a call that lacks DNA to check it against. Per germline, CDR1 SGHTA and CDR2 FQGNSA. The CDR3 contains 15 residues.

The J gene is TRBJ2-1, the V gene TRBV28; checking the TCRdb D call of TRBD2 is not possible without DNA. The CDR3 extends over 15 amino acids. CDR1 and CDR2 from the germline V gene are MDHEN and SYDVKM. Here the CDR3 reads CASSPRRSSYNEQFF.

V gene TRBV4-3 combines with J gene TRBJ1-1. The CDR3 is 14 residues long. Looked up from germline, CDR1 is LGHNA and CDR2 is YSLEER. The CDR3 sequence is CASSDHSVGTEAFF.

The chain couples TRBV5-1 to TRBJ2-7. The CDR3 spans 14 residues. Germline CDR1 SGHRS, CDR2 YFSETQ. The CDR3 sequence: CASSLGQNSYEQYF.

This chain connects TRBV7-3 to TRBJ2-2; as DNA is missing, the TRBD1 call by TCRdb cannot be tested. The CDR3 extends over 17 amino acids. Germline values: CDR1 SGHTA, CDR2 FQGTGA. CDR3 region: CASRGWTGTEDTGELFF.

V usage is TRBV7-6 and J usage is TRBJ2-7; TCRdb gives TRBD1 as the D gene, but with no DNA this cannot be confirmed. The CDR3 spans 15 residues. Germline V gene sequence: CDR1 SGHVS, CDR2 FNYEAQ. The CDR3 reads CASSLARGTTREQYF.

The chain employs TRBV3-1 and TRBJ2-3. From germline, CDR1 is LGHDT and CDR2 YNNKEL (reference sequence). The CDR3 covers 14 residues. The CDR3 region is CASTAKISPDTQYF.

This rearrangement joins TRBV7-9 to TRBJ1-4; the TRBD1 assignment by TCRdb is unverifiable without DNA. Germline V gene data show CDR1 as SEHNR and CDR2 as FQNEAQ (reference sequence). The CDR3 has 17 amino acids. CDR3: CASSSSNDRGGDEKLFF.

The chain carries TRBV4-2 and TRBJ2-7. Per the germline V gene, CDR1 is LGHNA and CDR2 is YNFKEQ. The length of the CDR3 is 13 residues. The CDR3 sequence is CASSLWTAYEQYF.

The J gene is TRBJ2-3, the V gene TRBV5-6; absent DNA, TCRdb's TRBD1 call cannot be checked. CDR3 length: 15 amino acids. Germline V gives CDR1 SGHDT, CDR2 YYEEEE. The CDR3 region is CASSPGQDNTDTQYF.

The chain couples TRBV4-2 to TRBJ2-7; lacking DNA, the TRBD2 call made by TCRdb goes unchecked. In germline, CDR1 is LGHNA, CDR2 YNFKEQ. The CDR3 consists of 16 residues. This CDR3 reads CASSQEFETADYEQYF.

The V and J genes are TRBV12-3 or TRBV12-4 and TRBJ2-4. This CDR3 is 14 amino acids long. CDR3 sequence: CASSLSGLSDIQYF.

This sequence joins TRBV29-1 and TRBJ2-7; TCRdb returns TRBD1, unconfirmable since there is no DNA. The CDR3 runs 18 residues. Germline CDR1 reads SQVTM; CDR2 reads ANQGSEA. CDR3 sequence reads: CSVDDRGTGGYSSYEQYF.

CDR3 region: CASSVLAGSSYEQYF. The chain joins TRBV12-3 or TRBV12-4 to TRBJ2-7; TCRdb outputs TRBD2, but without DNA this stays unchecked. The CDR3 length is 15 residues.

The chain employs TRBV28 and TRBJ2-7. This CDR3 is 12 amino acids long. The germline gives CDR1 MDHEN, CDR2 SYDVKM. The CDR3 sequence: CASRQATYEQYF.

The rearrangement uses TRBV6-2 or TRBV6-3 and TRBJ2-6; the TCRdb call, TRBD1, lacks DNA for checking. In germline, CDR1 is MNHEY, CDR2 SVGEGT. The CDR3 covers 15 residues. CDR3 loop: CASSHPPIGANVLTF.

The chain links TRBV19 to TRBJ1-3. CDR1 LNHDA and CDR2 SQIVND come from the germline V gene (reference sequence). This CDR3 spans 17 amino acids. CDR3 residues: CASRALGSARSGNTIYF.

The gene calls are TRBV7-3 and TRBJ2-1; TCRdb calls TRBD1, which cannot be checked without DNA. Germline V gene lookup returns CDR1 SGHTA and CDR2 FQGTGA. This CDR3 region has 14 residues. The CDR3 sequence is CASSPSPGYNEQFF.

The rearrangement links TRBV15 to TRBJ2-5; TCRdb names TRBD2, which stays unverified in the absence of DNA. The CDR3 extends over 17 amino acids. From germline, CDR1 is LNHNV and CDR2 YYDKDF (reference sequence). The CDR3 loop is CATSRGLAGGPEETQYF.